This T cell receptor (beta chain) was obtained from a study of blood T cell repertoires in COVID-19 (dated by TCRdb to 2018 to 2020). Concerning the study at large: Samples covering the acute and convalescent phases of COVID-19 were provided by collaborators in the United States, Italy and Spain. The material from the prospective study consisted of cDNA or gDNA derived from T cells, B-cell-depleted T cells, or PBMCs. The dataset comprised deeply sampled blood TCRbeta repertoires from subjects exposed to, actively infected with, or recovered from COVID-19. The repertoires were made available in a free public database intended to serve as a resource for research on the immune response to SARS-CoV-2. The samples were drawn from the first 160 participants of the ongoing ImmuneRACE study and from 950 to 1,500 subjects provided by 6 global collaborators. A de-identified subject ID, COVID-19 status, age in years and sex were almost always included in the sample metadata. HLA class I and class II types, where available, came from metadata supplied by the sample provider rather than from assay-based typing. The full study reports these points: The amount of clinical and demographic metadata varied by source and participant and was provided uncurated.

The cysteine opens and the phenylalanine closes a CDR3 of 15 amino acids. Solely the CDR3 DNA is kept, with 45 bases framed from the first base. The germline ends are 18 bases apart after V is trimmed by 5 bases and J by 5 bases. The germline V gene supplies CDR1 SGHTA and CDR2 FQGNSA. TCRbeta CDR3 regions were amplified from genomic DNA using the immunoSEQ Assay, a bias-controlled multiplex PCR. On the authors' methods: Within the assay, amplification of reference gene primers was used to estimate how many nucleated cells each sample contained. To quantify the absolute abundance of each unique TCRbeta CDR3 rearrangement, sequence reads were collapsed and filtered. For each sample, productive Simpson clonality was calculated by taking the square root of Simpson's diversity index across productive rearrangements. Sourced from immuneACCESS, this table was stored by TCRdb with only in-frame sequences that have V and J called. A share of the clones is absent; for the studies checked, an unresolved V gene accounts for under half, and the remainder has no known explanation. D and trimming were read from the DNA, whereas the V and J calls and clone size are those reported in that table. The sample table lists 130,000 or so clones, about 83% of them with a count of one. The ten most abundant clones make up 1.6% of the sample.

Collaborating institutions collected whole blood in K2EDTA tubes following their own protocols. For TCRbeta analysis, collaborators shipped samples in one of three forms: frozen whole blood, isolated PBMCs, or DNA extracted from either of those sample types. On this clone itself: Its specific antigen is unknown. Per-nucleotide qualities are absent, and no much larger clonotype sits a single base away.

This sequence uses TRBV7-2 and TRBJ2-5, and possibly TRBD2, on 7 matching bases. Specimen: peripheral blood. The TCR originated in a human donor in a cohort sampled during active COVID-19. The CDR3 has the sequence CASSPSGGAWETQYF. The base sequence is TGTGCCAGCAGCCCCTCGGGGGGCGCATGGGAGACCCAGTACTTC.